Included here is one T cell receptor beta chain sequence, with context. Its antigen remains unknown. The data are from a study of beta chain features in type 1 diabetes. Findings of the study overall: For Type 1 diabetes patients, all four CD4+ subsets carried TCRB CDR3s that were moderately but significantly shorter.

Expressed TCRB transcripts got sequenced, as all isolated RNA was reverse transcribed. TCRdb's table, derived via immunoSEQ multiplex PCR, lists solely in-frame clones and lacks some. The sample has approximately 300,000 clones; around 10% are singletons. This sequence originates from a woman aged 25 to 39 in good health. Sequenced input: naive CD4+ T cells from blood.

The CDR3 here is CATSRDNDVVAGVTDTQYF. CDR3 DNA: TGTGCCACCAGCAGAGATAATGATGTCGTAGCGGGGGTCACAGATACGCAGTATTTT. The J gene is TRBJ2-3, the V gene TRBV15, with TRBD2 matching 9 bases. Germline values: CDR1 LNHNV, CDR2 YYDKDF (reference sequence). The V segment lost 0 bases and the J segment 2 bases; nucleotides outside the gene matches: 12. The CDR3 spans 19 residues.